These 29 T cell receptor beta chains share one sample of origin, sequenced in a study of blood T cells in healthy people across ages. Using a J-beta primer mix together with a sample-barcoded 5' primer, a second PCR was run for roughly 6 to 11 cycles. TCRdb redid the calling of the 5' RACE reads with MiXCR, one entry per CDR3 protein. Among 600,000 to 800,000 distinct CDR3 sequences, roughly 21% were seen once, and the ten largest hold about 3.6%. The sequenced material came from blood. All receptors derive from a man between 65 and 85 years old in good health.

This clonotype was seen a few times. The rearrangement joins TRBV6-5 to TRBJ2-6; D possibly corresponds to TRBD1 (6 bases). V was pared by 0 bases and J by 0 bases, with 9 bases between. Germline lookup yields CDR1 MNHEY and CDR2 SVGAGI. The CDR3 runs to 17 residues. The chain's CDR3 is CASSYSGAGSGANVLTF. The CDR3 coding sequence is TGTGCCAGCAGTTACTCGGGGGCAGGCTCTGGGGCCAACGTCCTGACTTTC.

This chain links TRBV20-1 with TRBJ2-3; TRBD2 aligns across 13 bases. The CDR3 sequence is 18 residues long. The germline V gene encodes CDR1 DFQATT and CDR2 SNEGSKA (reference sequence). V dropped 6 bases and J dropped 0; count of bases not matched to a gene: 12. Here the CDR3 reads CSAQSGTSGTPSTDTQYF. CDR3 coding DNA: TGCAGTGCCCAATCCGGGACTAGCGGGACCCCGAGCACAGATACGCAGTATTTT.

This clonotype appeared a few times. The genes are TRBV20-1 and TRBJ2-6; no reliable D call. Germline V gene data show CDR1 as DFQATT and CDR2 as SNEGSKA (reference sequence). CDR3 length: 14 amino acids. The V gene lost 5 bases and the J gene lost 0 bases, with 8 bases spanning the gap. The CDR3 sequence is CSAAAYSGANVLTF. The CDR3 bases are TGCAGTGCTGCGGCATACTCTGGGGCCAACGTCCTGACTTTC.

The genes are TRBV4-1 and TRBJ2-3, with 7 bases aligning to TRBD2. CDR3 length: 17 residues. Trimming removed 0 bases from V and 4 bases from J; junction bases left unmatched: 10. Germline loops: CDR1 MGHRA, CDR2 YSYEKL. CDR3 amino acids: CASSQDRNGRHADTQYF. DNA of the CDR3: TGCGCCAGCAGCCAAGATCGGAACGGGAGGCACGCAGATACGCAGTATTTT.

The V call is TRBV15, the J call TRBJ2-3, with 7 bases matching TRBD1. The germline gives CDR1 LNHNV, CDR2 YYDKDF (reference sequence). The CDR3 is 13 amino acids. V trimming: 5 bases; J trimming: 5 bases; junction bases outside the gene matches: 4. The CDR3 here is CATSFGTEDTQYF. CDR3 sequence (DNA): TGTGCCACCAGCTTCGGGACAGAAGATACGCAGTATTTT.

The chain combines TRBV7-9 with TRBJ1-2; D is uncertain. V lost 1 base and J 2 bases, leaving 8 bases between the germline ends. Germline lookup yields CDR1 SEHNR and CDR2 FQNEAQ (reference sequence). CDR3 size: 14 residues. Here the CDR3 reads CASSLVLDNYGYTF. The CDR3 DNA reads TGTGCCAGCAGCTTAGTCTTAGACAACTATGGCTACACCTTC.

This clonotype was seen a handful of times. The chain recombines TRBV12-3 or TRBV12-4 with TRBJ2-7, with 10 nucleotides matching TRBD2. Germline trimming cut 6 bases from V and 1 base from J; bases unmatched to any gene: 6. The CDR3 consists of 15 residues. CDR3 DNA: TGTGCCAGCAGCACCGGGACTAGCGTGTCCTACGAGCAGTACTTC. It codes for CASSTGTSVSYEQYF.

Only a few counts were recorded for this clonotype. V gene TRBV30 combines with J gene TRBJ1-4; perhaps TRBD1 as D (5 bases). Germline lookup yields CDR1 GTSNPN and CDR2 SVGIG (reference sequence). Trimming cost V 1 base and J 7 bases, with 19 bases left between them. The CDR3 runs 16 residues. CDR3 in amino acids: CAWSASFRQSSEKLFF. In DNA, the CDR3 is TGTGCCTGGAGTGCCTCTTTTCGACAGAGTAGTGAAAAACTGTTTTTT.

This clonotype appeared a few times. The rearrangement uses TRBV4-1 and TRBJ2-2; possibly TRBD1 for D (5 bases). Germline V CDR1 and CDR2: MGHRA, YSYEKL. V was clipped by 4 bases and J by 0 bases, with 12 bases between them. The CDR3 loop spans 16 amino acids. The CDR3 loop is CASSPRQTSNTGELFF. The DNA for the CDR3 is TGCGCCAGCAGCCCGAGACAGACTTCGAACACCGGGGAGCTGTTTTTT.

Only a few counts were recorded for this clonotype. CDR3 DNA: TGTGCCAGCAGCTTAGCGCGGGCTCCTGGGGCCAACGTCCTGACTTTC. It is translated as CASSLARAPGANVLTF. The chain carries TRBV7-8 and TRBJ2-6; D possibly corresponds to TRBD2 (5 bases). The V gene lost 0 bases and the J gene lost 2 bases, with 8 bases spanning the gap. CDR1 SGHVS and CDR2 FQNEAQ come from the germline V gene. The CDR3 consists of 16 residues.

The rearrangement joins TRBV20-1 to TRBJ1-2; unclear D gene. Germline CDR1 DFQATT, CDR2 SNEGSKA (reference sequence). The CDR3 is 15 residues long. The germline V and J ends were trimmed by 1 base and 6 bases, with 18 bases remaining between them. The CDR3 loop is CSARAFLGGGHGYTF. Here the CDR3 DNA reads TGCAGTGCTAGAGCCTTTCTGGGAGGAGGGCATGGCTACACCTTC.

This clonotype was seen repeatedly, ten times or more. V gene TRBV10-3 combines with J gene TRBJ2-3; no reliable D call. This CDR3 has 12 amino acids. Germline loops: CDR1 ENHRY, CDR2 SYGVKD. The ends were cut back, 4 bases at V and 2 bases at J, with 4 bases in the middle. The CDR3 loop reads CAISASTDTQYF. The CDR3 coding sequence is TGTGCCATCAGTGCGTCCACAGATACGCAGTATTTT.

This clonotype was recorded a few times. The V and J genes are TRBV28 and TRBJ1-2, with 7 bases identical to TRBD1. Trimming cost V 7 bases and J 2 bases; bases outside gene matches: 10. This CDR3 is 15 amino acids long. Germline assignment: CDR1 MDHEN and CDR2 SYDVKM. DNA for the CDR3: TGTGCCAGCACCCCAAGTGGGACAGTAAACTATGGCTACACCTTC. This translates into CASTPSGTVNYGYTF.

This clonotype was seen more than once but under ten times. The chain is built from TRBV5-5 and TRBJ2-7, with a possible D match to TRBD1 (6 bases). Germline V gives CDR1 SGHKS, CDR2 YYEKEE (reference sequence). Trimming took off 4 bases at V and 1 base at J, with 15 bases between the two ends. The CDR3 is made up of 15 amino acids. CDR3 DNA sequence: TGTGCCAGCAGCCTCTCCACAGGGATTTCCTACGAGCAGTACTTC. Protein product: CASSLSTGISYEQYF. Supplemented by reference TRBV5-5 and TRBJ2-7, the full variable domain reads DAGVTQSPTHLIKTRGQQVTLRCSPISGHKSVSWYQQVLGQGPQFIFQYYEKEERGRGNFPDRFSARQFPNYSSELNVNALLLGDSALYLCASSLSTGISYEQYFGPGTRLTVT.

This clonotype was seen a few times. The genes are TRBV3-1 and TRBJ2-5; TRBD1 matches 7 bases. The end of the DNA is better explained by TRBJ2-1, so the J call may be wrong. The CDR3 is 14 residues long. Germline lookup yields CDR1 LGHDT and CDR2 YNNKEL (reference sequence). Here the CDR3 reads CASSRTTGYNEQFF. The CDR3 DNA reads TGTGCCAGCAGCCGGACGACAGGGTACAATGAGCAGTTCTTC.

This chain joins TRBV29-1 and TRBJ2-7, with D possibly matching TRBD2 (7 bases). CDR1 is SQVTM and CDR2 is ANQGSEA in the germline V gene. The CDR3 contains 14 residues. Trimming removed 7 bases from V and 2 bases from J, with 18 bases in between. The DNA of the CDR3 is TGCAGCGCTGTACTCGGGGGGCGCCCCTACGAGCAGTACTTC. Translation: CSAVLGGRPYEQYF.

This clonotype was observed a few times. The rearrangement uses TRBV6-1 and TRBJ2-6; D possibly corresponds to TRBD2 (6 bases). CDR1 MNHNS and CDR2 SASEGT come from the germline V gene. The V gene lost 7 bases and the J gene lost 0 bases, with 16 bases spanning the gap. This CDR3 contains 17 residues. CDR3 protein: CASIFWQGGSGANVLTF. The CDR3 nucleotides are TGTGCCAGCATATTTTGGCAGGGAGGCTCTGGGGCCAACGTCCTGACTTTC.

V gene TRBV20-1 combines with J gene TRBJ2-7; D is unclear. The V gene's germline CDR1 is DFQATT and CDR2 SNEGSKA (reference sequence). Trimming took off 6 bases at V and 2 bases at J, with 17 bases between the two ends. There are 14 residues in the CDR3. CDR3 in amino acids: CSAMSGAGPYEQYF. The CDR3 DNA sequence: TGCAGTGCAATGTCGGGCGCAGGACCCTACGAGCAGTACTTC.

This clonotype was counted only a few times. The chain couples TRBV29-1 to TRBJ2-1; D not certain. Germline CDR1 and CDR2: SQVTM and ANQGSEA. This CDR3 has 13 residues. The CDR3 sequence: CSGSAGVYNEQFF. CDR3 DNA: TGCAGTGGGTCGGCAGGTGTCTACAATGAGCAGTTCTTC.

V is TRBV2 and J is TRBJ2-3; 10 nucleotides agree with TRBD2. The J segment lost 4 bases and the V segment lost 3 bases, leaving 1 base of the junction unmatched. CDR1 and CDR2 from the germline V gene are SNHLY and FYNNEI. The CDR3 totals 14 residues. The CDR3 DNA reads TGTGCCAGCAGTGATACTAGCGGGGCAGATACGCAGTATTTT. Its translation is CASSDTSGADTQYF.

About this clonotype itself: At one of its ends the junction is not consistent with the germline gene, which may arise from a read error. This chain uses TRBV6-1 with TRBJ2-5, with 7 bases aligning to TRBD2. The CDR3 runs 15 residues. Germline V gene data show CDR1 as MNHNS and CDR2 as SASEGT. CDR3 region: CAGSEVGGFQETQYF. As DNA, the CDR3 is TGTGCCGGCAGTGAAGTGGGGGGGTTCCAAGAGACCCAGTACTTC.

The chain uses TRBV18 and TRBJ2-7; D not resolved. With 5 bases removed from V and 4 bases from J, the gap between germline ends came to 15 bases. Germline-derived CDR1 and CDR2 are KGHSH and LQKENI. CDR3 length equals 14 residues. CDR3 loop: CASSSKGQGYEQYF. In nucleotides, the CDR3 is TGTGCCAGCTCATCTAAAGGGCAAGGTTACGAGCAGTACTTC.

This clonotype was picked up a small number of times. The V call is TRBV5-6, the J call TRBJ2-2; D call uncertain. The germline V gene encodes CDR1 SGHDT and CDR2 YYEEEE. The CDR3 contains 14 residues. Trimming shortened V by 0 bases and J by 0 bases, and 3 bases separated the two germline ends. This CDR3 is CASSLVPNTGELFF. Here the CDR3 DNA reads TGTGCCAGCAGCTTGGTTCCGAACACCGGGGAGCTGTTTTTT. The full variable domain, with the rest looked up from reference TRBV5-6 and TRBJ2-2, is DAGVTQSPTHLIKTRGQQVTLRCSPKSGHDTVSWYQQALGQGPQFIFQYYEEEERQRGNFPDRFSGHQFPNYSSELNVNALLLGDSALYLCASSLVPNTGELFFGEGSRLTVL.

The sample holds a few counts of this clonotype. The chain has TRBV18 and TRBJ1-6; perhaps TRBD1 as D (5 bases). The CDR3 has 16 residues. V lost 3 bases and J 0 bases, leaving 9 bases between the germline ends. Germline assignment: CDR1 KGHSH and CDR2 LQKENI. CDR3 sequence: CASSPEGSSYNSPLHF. In DNA, the CDR3 is TGTGCCAGCTCACCGGAGGGGAGCTCCTATAATTCACCCCTCCACTTT.

V and J are TRBV28 and TRBJ2-1; D gene uncertain. With 7 bases removed from V and 5 bases from J, the gap between germline ends came to 9 bases. The CDR3 totals 12 residues. Germline V gene data show CDR1 as MDHEN and CDR2 as SYDVKM. The CDR3 here is CASTNLHNEQFF. The CDR3 coding sequence is TGTGCCAGCACAAACTTGCACAATGAGCAGTTCTTC.

There are a few counts of this clonotype. The CDR3: CASSLALAGWADTQYF. The CDR3 DNA sequence: TGTGCCAGCAGCTTAGCACTAGCGGGGTGGGCAGATACGCAGTATTTT. The chain recombines TRBV7-2 with TRBJ2-3; 10 positions match TRBD2. V gave up 0 bases and J gave up 4 bases; unmatched junction bases: 4. Germline V gene lookup returns CDR1 SGHTA and CDR2 FQGNSA. This CDR3 contains 16 residues. The whole variable domain, filled in from reference TRBV7-2 and TRBJ2-3, reads GAGVSQSPSNKVTEKGKDVELRCDPISGHTALYWYRQSLGQGLEFLIYFQGNSAPDKSGLPSDRFSAERTGGSVSTLTIQRTQQEDSAVYLCASSLALAGWADTQYFGPGTRLTVL.

This clonotype turned up a few times. J is TRBJ2-5 and V is TRBV18; D is possibly TRBD1 (5 bases). V lost 0 bases to trimming and J lost 14 bases, with 10 bases between them. CDR1 is KGHSH, CDR2 LQKENI, per germline. The CDR3 contains 11 residues. This CDR3 is CASSPPGQLYF. The CDR3, as DNA: TGTGCCAGCTCACCACCGGGGCAGCTCTACTTC. Based on the CDR3 plus reference TRBV18 and TRBJ2-5, the full variable domain is NAGVMQNPRHLVRRRGQEARLRCSPMKGHSHVYWYRQLPEEGLKFMVYLQKENIIDESGMPKERFSAEFPKEGPSILRIQQVVRGDSAAYFCASSPPGQLYFGPGTRLLVL.

This clonotype was counted a few times. The chain carries TRBV24-1 and TRBJ2-3, with D perhaps matching TRBD2 (5 bases). The ends were cut back, 9 bases at V and 0 bases at J, with 12 bases in the middle. The CDR3 is 14 amino acids. Germline loops: CDR1 KGHDR, CDR2 SFDVKD. This CDR3 is CATSEDPSTDTQYF. Here the CDR3 DNA reads TGTGCCACCTCGGAGGATCCGAGCACAGATACGCAGTATTTT.

The sample holds many counts of this clonotype. The rearrangement uses TRBV7-8 and TRBJ1-2, with TRBD1 matching 7 bases. V shed 5 bases and J 2 bases; nucleotides not matched to a gene: 8. The CDR3 sequence is 15 residues long. Germline V lookup: CDR1 SGHVS, CDR2 FQNEAQ. CDR3 DNA: TGTGCCAGCAGCGTGGGATCGACAGGGAACTATGGCTACACCTTC. This codes for CASSVGSTGNYGYTF.